This T cell receptor beta chain derives from a study of regulatory T cells. Study results and limitations: In CD3G-deficient patients, conventional CD4+ T cells were enriched for hydrophobic CDR3 residues at positions 6 and 7.

Germline lookup yields CDR1 MNHEY and CDR2 SMNVEV (reference sequence). Between the trimmed V and J ends, which lost 8 bases and 7 bases, there was a span of 21 bases. This CDR3 spans 15 amino acids. The primer mix had 52 TRBV and 13 TRBJ primers. TCRdb's table, derived via immunoSEQ multiplex PCR, lists solely in-frame clones and lacks some. The sample includes about 35,000 clones, around nine tenths of them seen just once. On this clone itself: Antigen unknown.

The sample consisted of conventional CD4+ T cells sorted from blood. The TCR sequence derives from a person under 30 with CD3G deficiency. The chain is built from TRBV27 and TRBJ2-1; the D gene is possibly TRBD2 (6 bases). CDR3 nucleotides: TGTGCCAGCGCCGCCCTAGGAGGGCCGAGGAATGAGCAGTTCTTC. This encodes CASAALGGPRNEQFF.